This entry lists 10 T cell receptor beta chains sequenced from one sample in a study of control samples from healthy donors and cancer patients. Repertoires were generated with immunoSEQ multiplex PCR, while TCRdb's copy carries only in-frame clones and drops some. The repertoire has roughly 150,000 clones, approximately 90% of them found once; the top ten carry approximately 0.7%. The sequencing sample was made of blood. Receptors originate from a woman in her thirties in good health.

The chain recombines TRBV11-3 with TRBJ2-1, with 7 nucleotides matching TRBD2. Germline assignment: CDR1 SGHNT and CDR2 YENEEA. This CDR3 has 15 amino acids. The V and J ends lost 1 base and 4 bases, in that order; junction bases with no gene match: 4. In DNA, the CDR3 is TGTGCCAGCAGCTTAGGGCTAGCGGAGTACAATGAGCAGTTCTTC. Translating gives CASSLGLAEYNEQFF.

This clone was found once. CDR3 sequence: CASSYSQGGHQPQHF. The DNA of the CDR3 is TGTGCCAGCAGTTACTCACAGGGTGGCCATCAGCCCCAGCATTTT. This chain joins TRBV6-2 or TRBV6-3 and TRBJ1-5, with D maybe TRBD1 (6 bases). Germline V gene sequence: CDR1 MNHEY, CDR2 SVGEGT. Trimming took 0 bases from V and 5 from J, leaving 11 bases between them. CDR3 size: 15 residues.

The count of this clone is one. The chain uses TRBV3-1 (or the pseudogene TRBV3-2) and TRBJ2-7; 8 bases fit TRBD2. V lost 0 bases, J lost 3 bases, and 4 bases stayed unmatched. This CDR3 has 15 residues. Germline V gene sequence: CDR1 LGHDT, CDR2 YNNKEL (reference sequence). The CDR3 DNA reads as TGTGCCAGCAGCCAAGATAGCGGGACGGTCTACGAGCAGTACTTC. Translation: CASSQDSGTVYEQYF.

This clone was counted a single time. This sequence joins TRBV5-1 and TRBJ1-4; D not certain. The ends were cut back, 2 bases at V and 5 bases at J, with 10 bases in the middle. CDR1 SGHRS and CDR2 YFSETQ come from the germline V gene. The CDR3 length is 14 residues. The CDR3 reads CASSFAGANEKLFF. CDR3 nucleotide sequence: TGCGCCAGCAGCTTCGCAGGAGCGAATGAAAAACTGTTTTTT.

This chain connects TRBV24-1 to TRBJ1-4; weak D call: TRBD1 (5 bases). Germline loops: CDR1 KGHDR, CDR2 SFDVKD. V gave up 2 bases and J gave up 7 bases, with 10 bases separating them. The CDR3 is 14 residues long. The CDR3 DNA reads TGTGCCACCAGTGATTGGGGGGAAGGTGAAAAACTGTTTTTT. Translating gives CATSDWGEGEKLFF.

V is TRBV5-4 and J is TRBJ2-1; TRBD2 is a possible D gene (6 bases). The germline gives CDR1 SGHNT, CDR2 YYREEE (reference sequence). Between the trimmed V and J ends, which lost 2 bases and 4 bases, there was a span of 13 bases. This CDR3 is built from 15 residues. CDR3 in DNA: TGTGCCAGCAGCTTTGGACTGGGACTTTACAATGAGCAGTTCTTC. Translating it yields CASSFGLGLYNEQFF.

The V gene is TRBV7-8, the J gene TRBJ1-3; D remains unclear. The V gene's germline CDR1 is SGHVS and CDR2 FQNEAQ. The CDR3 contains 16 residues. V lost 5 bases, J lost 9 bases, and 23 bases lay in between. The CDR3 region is CASSVGVVGSGGTIYF. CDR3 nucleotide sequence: TGTGCCAGCAGCGTTGGTGTGGTAGGTTCTGGAGGCACCATATATTTT.

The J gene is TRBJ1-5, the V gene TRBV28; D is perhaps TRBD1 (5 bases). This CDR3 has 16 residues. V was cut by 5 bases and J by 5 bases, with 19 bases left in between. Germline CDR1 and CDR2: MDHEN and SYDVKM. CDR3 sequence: CASSPLVRGGDQPQHF. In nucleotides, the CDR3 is TGTGCCAGCAGTCCCCTTGTGAGGGGAGGGGATCAGCCCCAGCATTTT.

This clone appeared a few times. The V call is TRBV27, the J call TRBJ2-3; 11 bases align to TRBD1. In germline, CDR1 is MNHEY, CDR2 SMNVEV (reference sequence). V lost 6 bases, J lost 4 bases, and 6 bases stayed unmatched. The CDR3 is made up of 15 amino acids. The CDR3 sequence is CASRSPGQGADTQYF. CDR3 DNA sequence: TGTGCCAGCAGGTCCCCGGGACAGGGGGCAGATACGCAGTATTTT.

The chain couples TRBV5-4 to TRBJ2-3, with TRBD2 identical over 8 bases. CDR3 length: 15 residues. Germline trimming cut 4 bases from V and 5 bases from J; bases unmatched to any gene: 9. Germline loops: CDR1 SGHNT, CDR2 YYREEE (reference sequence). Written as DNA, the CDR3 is TGTGCCAGCAGCGGCGGGACTAGTGTAGGAGATACGCAGTATTTT. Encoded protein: CASSGGTSVGDTQYF.